The present TCR beta chain was sequenced within a study of cytomegalovirus exposure and HLA in healthy donors. Across the whole study: Early released data had 80 million or so unique TCRs, all coming from HLA-typed donors.

Notes on this clone: Its antigen is undetermined.

Unmatched junction bases numbered 11, after V lost 1 base and J lost 1 base. The CDR3 has 19 amino acids. Germline V gene lookup returns CDR1 WNHNN and CDR2 SYGVQD (reference sequence). General study points: Several of the most significant clusters appeared, in a later analysis, to be linked to common viral pathogens. Indistinguishability led to the exclusion of some V segments, TRBV6-2 and TRBV6-3 included. Prior analysis indicated that the majority of TCR beta V segments exhibited productivity approximately 87% or approximately 30% of the time.

The PCR made use of 60 Vbeta and 13 Jbeta primers. The method was immunoSEQ multiplex PCR; TCRdb's version includes in-frame clones alone and lacks a portion of them. The data hold around 130,000 clones, with 70% to 85% observed a single time. The sample taken for sequencing was PBMCs. The gene calls are TRBV10-1 and TRBJ1-3; 9 positions agree with TRBD1. The sequence was collected from a man aged 18 to 35 in good health and CMV-seropositive. The CDR3 loop is CASSEFRDRVISSGNTIYF. CDR3 nucleotide sequence: TGCGCCAGCAGTGAGTTCCGGGACAGGGTGATCTCTTCTGGAAACACCATATATTTT.